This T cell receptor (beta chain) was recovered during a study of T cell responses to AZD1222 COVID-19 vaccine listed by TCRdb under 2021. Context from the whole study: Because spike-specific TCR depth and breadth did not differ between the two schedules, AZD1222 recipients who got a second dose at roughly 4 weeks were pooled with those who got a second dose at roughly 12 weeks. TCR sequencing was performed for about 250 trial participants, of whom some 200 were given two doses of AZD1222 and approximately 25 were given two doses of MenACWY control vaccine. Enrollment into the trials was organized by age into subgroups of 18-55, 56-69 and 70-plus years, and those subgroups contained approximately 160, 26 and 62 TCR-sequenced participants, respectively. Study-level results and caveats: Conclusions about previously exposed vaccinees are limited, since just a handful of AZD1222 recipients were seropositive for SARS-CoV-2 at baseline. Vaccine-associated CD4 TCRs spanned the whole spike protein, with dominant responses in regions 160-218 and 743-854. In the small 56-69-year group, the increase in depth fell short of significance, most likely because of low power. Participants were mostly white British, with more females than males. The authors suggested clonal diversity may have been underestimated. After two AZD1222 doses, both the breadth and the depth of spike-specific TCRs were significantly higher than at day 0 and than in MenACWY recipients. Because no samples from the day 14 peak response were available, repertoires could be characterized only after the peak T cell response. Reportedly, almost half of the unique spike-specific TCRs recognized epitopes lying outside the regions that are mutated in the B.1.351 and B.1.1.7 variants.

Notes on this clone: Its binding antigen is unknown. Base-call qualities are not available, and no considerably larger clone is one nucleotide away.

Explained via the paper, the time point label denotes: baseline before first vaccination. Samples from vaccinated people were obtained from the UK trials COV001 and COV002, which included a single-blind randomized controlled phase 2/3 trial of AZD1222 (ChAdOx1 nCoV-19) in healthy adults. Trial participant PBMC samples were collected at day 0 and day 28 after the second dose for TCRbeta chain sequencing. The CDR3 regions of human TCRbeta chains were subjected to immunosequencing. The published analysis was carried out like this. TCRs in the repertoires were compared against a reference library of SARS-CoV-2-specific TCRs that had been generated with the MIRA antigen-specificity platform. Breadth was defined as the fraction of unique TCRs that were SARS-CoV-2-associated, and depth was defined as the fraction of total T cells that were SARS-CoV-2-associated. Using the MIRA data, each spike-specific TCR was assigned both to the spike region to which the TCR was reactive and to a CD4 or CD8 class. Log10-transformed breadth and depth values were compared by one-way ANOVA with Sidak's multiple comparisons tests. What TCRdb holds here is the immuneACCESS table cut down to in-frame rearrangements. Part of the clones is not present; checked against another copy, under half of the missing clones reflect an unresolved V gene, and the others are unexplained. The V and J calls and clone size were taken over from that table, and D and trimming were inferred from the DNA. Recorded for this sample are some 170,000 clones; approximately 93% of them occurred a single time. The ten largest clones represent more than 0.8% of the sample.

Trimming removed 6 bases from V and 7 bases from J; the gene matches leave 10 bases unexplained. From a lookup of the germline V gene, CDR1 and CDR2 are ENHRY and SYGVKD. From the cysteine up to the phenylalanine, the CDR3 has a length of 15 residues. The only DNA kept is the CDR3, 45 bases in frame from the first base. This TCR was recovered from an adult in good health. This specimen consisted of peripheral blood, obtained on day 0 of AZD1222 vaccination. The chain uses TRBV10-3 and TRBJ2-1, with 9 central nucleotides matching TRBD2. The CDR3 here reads CAISATSGSGNEQFF. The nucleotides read TGTGCCATCAGCGCGACTAGCGGCTCCGGGAATGAGCAGTTCTTC.